This T cell receptor beta chain was profiled in a study of Graves' ophthalmopathy and Graves' hyperthyroidism. The hyperthyroidism patients had a new diagnosis of under 2 months' duration and were aged 18 to 65. The PBMCs were taken from about 9.7 ml of fresh peripheral blood. Trimming cost V 7 bases and J 7 bases, with 13 bases left between them. CDR1 MDHEN and CDR2 SYDVKM come from the germline V gene. CDR3 length: 12 amino acids. This clonotype was seen ten or more times. Its antigen remains unidentified. Amplification of TCR beta CDR3 regions used RNA transcripts. Second-round multiplex PCR came after a first-round RT-PCR that employed HTBI primers. One entry per CDR3 protein results from TCRdb running MiXCR on the multiplex PCR reads. Of over 500,000 distinct CDR3 sequences detected, 22% appear once; the ten largest clones hold approximately 6.9%. Points from the study as a whole: In predicting ophthalmopathy progression, the model reached roughly 71% sensitivity and 72.22% specificity. Blood also contained most of the expanded thyroid clonotypes above 0.001 frequency.

The TCR sequence derives from a woman aged 18-29 years with stable Graves' hyperthyroidism. Some clones in this sample may be carry-over from other donors' samples. The chain uses TRBV28 and TRBJ1-2; unclear D gene. The sample comprised peripheral blood. The CDR3 DNA reads as TGTGCCAGCAACTCCATCATGAGTGGCTACACCTTC. This translates into CASNSIMSGYTF.